This is a list of T cell receptor beta chains from one sample in a study of T cell changes during pregnancy in multiple sclerosis. Generated by immunoSEQ multiplex PCR, the TCRdb table keeps only in-frame clones and is missing some. Of around 56,000 clones listed, 92% are singletons. This specimen consisted of peripheral blood, obtained in the third trimester of pregnancy. The origin of the receptors is a female donor in good health, enrolled as a control in a pregnancy study. CDR3s include the opening cysteine and the closing phenylalanine or tryptophan. The D gene is left open where the match is weak. The size of a clone is reported for some rows only, either as once, few or many, or as a class for expanded clones.

>.|TRBJ1-1|TRBD1|TRBV13
TGTGCCAGCAGCGAAGACAGGGGGCGATTCTTGAACACTGAAGCTTTCTTT
CASSEDRGRFLNTEAFF
>.|TRBJ1-2|.|TRBV6-6
TGTGCCAGCAACCAAGGTGGAACAGGGCATTATGGCTACACCTTC
CASNQGGTGHYGYTF
>.|TRBJ2-1|TRBD1|TRBV7-7
TGTGCCAGTATGCCGGGACAGGGGGCAAATGAGCAGTTCTTC
CASMPGQGANEQFF
>.|TRBJ2-5|TRBD2|TRBV11-2
TGTGCCAGCAGCTTGACTAGCGGGGGGGCCGTTGGAGAGACCCAGTACTTC
CASSLTSGGAVGETQYF
>.|TRBJ2-7|TRBD2|TRBV5-1
TGCGCCAGCAGCTTTGGACTAGCTTCCCCCTACGAGCAGTACTTC
CASSFGLASPYEQYF
>once|TRBJ2-2|.|TRBV7-3
TGTGCCAGCAGCTCTAGTCGCACCGGGGAGCTGTTTTTT
CASSSSRTGELFF
>.|TRBJ2-7|.|TRBV5-8
TGTGCCAGCAGCTGGGGGACTCTCTCCTACGAGCAGTACTTC
CASSWGTLSYEQYF
>.|TRBJ1-5|.|TRBV7-8
TGTGCCAGCAGCCCACTCACCGGGACATCTTATAGCAATCAGCCCCAGCATTTT
CASSPLTGTSYSNQPQHF
>once|TRBJ2-2|.|TRBV9
TGTGCCAGCACGCGGGCGGCAGGGGACACCGGGGAGCTGTTTTTT
CASTRAAGDTGELFF
>.|TRBJ2-7|.|TRBV5-6
TGTGCCAGCAGCAGGGACTCCTCGGAGTACTTC
CASSRDSSEYF
>.|TRBJ2-7|TRBD2|TRBV5-4
TGTGCCAGCAGCTTGGAGAGCGGGGCCTTGGGAGAGCAGTACTTC
CASSLESGALGEQYF
>.|TRBJ1-1|TRBD1|TRBV9
TGTGCCAGCAGCGCCACAGGGGGCTACGCCACTGAAGCTTTCTTT
CASSATGGYATEAFF
>.|TRBJ2-1|TRBD2|TRBV11-2
TGTGCCAGCAGCCCGGGACTAGCGGGGGTCGTGTACAATGAGCAGTTCTTC
CASSPGLAGVVYNEQFF
>.|TRBJ2-1|TRBD2|TRBV11-3
TGTGCCAGCCGATCACTAGCGGGGGCTTACAATGAGCAGTTCTTC
CASRSLAGAYNEQFF
>.|TRBJ1-2|.|TRBV9
TGTGCCAGCAGCCAACTTTCCGGGGATGGCTACACCTTC
CASSQLSGDGYTF
>.|TRBJ2-7|.|TRBV18
TGTGCCAGCTCACCACGGGCATCCTCCTACGAGCAGTACTTC
CASSPRASSYEQYF
>.|TRBJ2-2|TRBD2|TRBV23-1
TGCGCCAGCAGTCAATGGGCTTGGGGGCGGGGGGCTAACACCGGGGAGCTGTTTTTT
CASSQWAWGRGANTGELFF
>.|TRBJ2-7|TRBD1|TRBV2
TGTGCCAGCACCCGACAGGGTTTTATAAAGTCGGACGAGCAGTACTTC
CASTRQGFIKSDEQYF
>.|TRBJ2-3|.|TRBV9
TGTGCCAGCAGCGTATTCGGACAAAGCACAGATACGCAGTATTTT
CASSVFGQSTDTQYF
>.|TRBJ2-5|TRBD2|TRBV7-3
TGTGCCAGCAGCCCTGGACTAGCGGGAGGGTGGGGTGTCCAGTACTTC
CASSPGLAGGWGVQYF
>.|TRBJ1-4|.|TRBV7-3
TGTGCCAGCTCCCGGGGGGGGAATGAAAAACTGTTTTTT
CASSRGGNEKLFF
>.|TRBJ2-5|TRBD2|TRBV6-7
TGTGCCAGCACTAGAGCGGGGCCCCAAGAGACCCAGTACTTC
CASTRAGPQETQYF
>.|TRBJ1-4|.|TRBV19
TGTGCCAGTAGCGGAGACACCGGGACATCCGCTAAACTGTTTTTT
CASSGDTGTSAKLFF
>once|TRBJ2-7|.|TRBV6-5
TGTGCCAGCAGTTACTCGTATAGGGGCGAGCAGTACTTC
CASSYSYRGEQYF
>.|TRBJ1-2|.|TRBV5-4
TGTGCCAGCAGCTCACAGGGAATGAACTATGGCTACACCTTC
CASSSQGMNYGYTF
>.|TRBJ1-1|TRBD1|TRBV10-3
TGTGCCATCAGTCACAATCCCGGACAGGGAAACACTGAAGCTTTCTTT
CAISHNPGQGNTEAFF
>.|TRBJ1-2|TRBD1|TRBV7-3
TGTGCCAGCAGCCCGCACCAGGGGGGAGGCTACACCTTC
CASSPHQGGGYTF
>once|TRBJ2-2|TRBD1|TRBV15
TGTGCCACCAGCAGGTCGACAGGGATGAACACCGGGGAGCTGTTTTTT
CATSRSTGMNTGELFF
>.|TRBJ2-5|.|TRBV9
TGTGCCAGCAGCGTAAACGGAGGGACCCAGTACTTC
CASSVNGGTQYF
>.|TRBJ2-1|TRBD2|TRBV29-1
TGCAGCGTTGAAGATCTTACTAGCGGGAGGGCCACTGAGCAGTTCTTC
CSVEDLTSGRATEQFF
>.|TRBJ2-5|TRBD1|TRBV7-9
TGTGCCAGCACGGGAAGGGGGCGCAGAGAGACCCAGTACTTC
CASTGRGRRETQYF
>.|TRBJ2-2|.|TRBV29-1
TGCAGCGTTGATTTTGGCAGAAACACCGGGGAGCTGTTTTTT
CSVDFGRNTGELFF
>.|TRBJ2-2|.|TRBV27
TGTGCCAGCAGGGGGGCCCATGGCAGGGACACCGGGGAGCTGTTTTTT
CASRGAHGRDTGELFF
>.|TRBJ2-2|TRBD2|TRBV28
TGTGCCAGCAGTCGGACTAGCGGGAGTGGGGGCACCGGGGAGCTGTTTTTT
CASSRTSGSGGTGELFF
>.|TRBJ1-5|.|TRBV7-2
TGTGCCAGCAGCCCCGGGAGGGGGAGAGATCAGCCCCAGCATTTT
CASSPGRGRDQPQHF
>once|TRBJ2-3|.|TRBV6-5
TGTGCCAGCAGTTACTCTAGACTGGGAGATACGCAGTATTTT
CASSYSRLGDTQYF
>.|TRBJ1-3|TRBD1|TRBV7-6
TGTGCCAGCAGTTTACAGGGGACCTCTGGAAACACCATATATTTT
CASSLQGTSGNTIYF
>.|TRBJ1-2|TRBD1|TRBV2
TGTGCCAGCAGAGACGACAGGGAATTAAGCTATGGCTACACCTTC
CASRDDRELSYGYTF
>.|TRBJ1-5|.|TRBV27
TGTGCCAGCAGTTTAAATAGTTTCAGCAATCAGCCCCAGCATTTT
CASSLNSFSNQPQHF
>.|TRBJ1-4|.|TRBV5-1
TGCGCCAGCAGACGTGGCGGCGCCCCTAATGAAAAACTGTTTTTT
CASRRGGAPNEKLFF
>.|TRBJ2-1|TRBD2|TRBV4-3
TGCGCCAGCAGCCACACGAGCGGGAGAGGGGATGAGCAGTTCTTC
CASSHTSGRGDEQFF